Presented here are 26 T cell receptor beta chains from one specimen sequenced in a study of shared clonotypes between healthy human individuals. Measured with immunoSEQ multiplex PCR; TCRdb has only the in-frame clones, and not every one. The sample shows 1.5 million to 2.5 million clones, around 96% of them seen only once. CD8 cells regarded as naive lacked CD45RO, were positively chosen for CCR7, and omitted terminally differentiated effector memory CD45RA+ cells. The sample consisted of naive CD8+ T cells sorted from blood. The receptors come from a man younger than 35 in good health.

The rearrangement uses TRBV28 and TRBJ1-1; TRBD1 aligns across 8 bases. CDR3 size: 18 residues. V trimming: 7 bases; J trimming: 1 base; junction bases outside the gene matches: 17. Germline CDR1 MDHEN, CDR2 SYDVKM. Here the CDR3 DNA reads TGTGCCAGCAAACAAACAGCAGGGGGCCGCGGGACGAACACTGAAGCTTTCTTT. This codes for CASKQTAGGRGTNTEAFF. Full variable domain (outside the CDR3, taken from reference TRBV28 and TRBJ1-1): DVKVTQSSRYLVKRTGEKVFLECVQDMDHENMFWYRQDPGLGLRLIYFSYDVKMKEKGDIPEGYSVSREKKERFSLILESASTNQTSMYLCASKQTAGGRGTNTEAFFGQGTRLTVV.

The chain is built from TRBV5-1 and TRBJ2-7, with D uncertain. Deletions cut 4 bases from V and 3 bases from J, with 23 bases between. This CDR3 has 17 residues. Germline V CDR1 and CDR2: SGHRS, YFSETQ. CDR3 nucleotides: TGCGCCAGCAGCCAAAACCCCGACGGCCCCCTTCGCTACGAGCAGTACTTC. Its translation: CASSQNPDGPLRYEQYF. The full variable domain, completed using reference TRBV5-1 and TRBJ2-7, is KAGVTQTPRYLIKTRGQQVTLSCSPISGHRSVSWYQQTPGQGLQFLFEYFSETQRNKGNFPGRFSGRQFSNSRSEMNVSTLELGDSALYLCASSQNPDGPLRYEQYFGPGTRLTVT.

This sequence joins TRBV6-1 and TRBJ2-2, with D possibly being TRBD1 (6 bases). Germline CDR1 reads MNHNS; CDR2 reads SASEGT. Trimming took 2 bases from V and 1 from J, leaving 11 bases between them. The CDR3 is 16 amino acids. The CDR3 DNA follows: TGTGCCAGCAGTGAAATAGGACAGAAGAACACCGGGGAGCTGTTTTTT. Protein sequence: CASSEIGQKNTGELFF.

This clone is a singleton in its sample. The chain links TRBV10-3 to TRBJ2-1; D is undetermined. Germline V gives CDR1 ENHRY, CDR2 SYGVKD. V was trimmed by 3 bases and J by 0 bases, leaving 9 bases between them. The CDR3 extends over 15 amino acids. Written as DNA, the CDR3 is TGTGCCATCAGTGAAGCCAGTCCCTCCTACAATGAGCAGTTCTTC. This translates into CAISEASPSYNEQFF.

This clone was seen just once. The CDR3 nucleotides are TGTGCCAGCAGTTTGGAGGGGGTCTCCTACAATGAGCAGTTCTTC. Amino acids: CASSLEGVSYNEQFF. V usage is TRBV7-8 and J usage is TRBJ2-1; D possibly uses TRBD1 or TRBD2 (6 bases each). Per germline, CDR1 SGHVS and CDR2 FQNEAQ. V was shortened by 6 bases and J by 0 bases, with 12 bases between the two germline ends. The CDR3 is 15 amino acids.

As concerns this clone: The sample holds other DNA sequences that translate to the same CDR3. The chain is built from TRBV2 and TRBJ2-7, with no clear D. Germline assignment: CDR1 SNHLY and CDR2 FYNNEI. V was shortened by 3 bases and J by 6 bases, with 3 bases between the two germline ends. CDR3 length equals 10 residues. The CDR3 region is CASSEAEQYF. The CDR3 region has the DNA TGTGCCAGCAGTGAGGCCGAGCAGTACTTC.

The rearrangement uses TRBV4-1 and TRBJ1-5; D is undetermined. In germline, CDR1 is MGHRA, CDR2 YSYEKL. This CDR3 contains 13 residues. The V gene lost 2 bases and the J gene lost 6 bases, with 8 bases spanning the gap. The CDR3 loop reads CASSQFSGQPQHF. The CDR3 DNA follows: TGCGCCAGCAGCCAATTTTCAGGTCAGCCCCAGCATTTT.

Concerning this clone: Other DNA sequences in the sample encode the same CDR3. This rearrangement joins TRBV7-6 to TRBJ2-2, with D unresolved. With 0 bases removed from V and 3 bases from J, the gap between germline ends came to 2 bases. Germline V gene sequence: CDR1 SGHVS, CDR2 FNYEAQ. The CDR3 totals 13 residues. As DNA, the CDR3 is TGTGCCAGCAGCTTAGCTGACACCGGGGAGCTGTTTTTT. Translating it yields CASSLADTGELFF.

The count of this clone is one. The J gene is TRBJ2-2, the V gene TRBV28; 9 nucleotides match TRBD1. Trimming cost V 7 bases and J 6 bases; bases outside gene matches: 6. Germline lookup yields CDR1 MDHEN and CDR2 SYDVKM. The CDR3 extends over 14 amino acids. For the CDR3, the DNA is TGTGCCAGCAAAGGGACAGGGCTACCCGGGGAGCTGTTTTTT. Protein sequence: CASKGTGLPGELFF.

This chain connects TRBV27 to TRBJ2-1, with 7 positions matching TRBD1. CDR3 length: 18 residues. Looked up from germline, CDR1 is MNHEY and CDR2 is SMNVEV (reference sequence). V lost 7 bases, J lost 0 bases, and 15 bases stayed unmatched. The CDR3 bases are TGTGCCAGCAAGGCGCACTCCGGACAGGAGAGCTCCTACAATGAGCAGTTCTTC. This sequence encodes CASKAHSGQESSYNEQFF.

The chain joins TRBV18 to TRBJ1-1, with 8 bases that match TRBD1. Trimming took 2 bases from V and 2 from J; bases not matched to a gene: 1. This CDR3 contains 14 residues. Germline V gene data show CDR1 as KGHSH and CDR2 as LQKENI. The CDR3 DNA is TGTGCCAGCTCACCAGGACAGGGTAACACTGAAGCTTTCTTT. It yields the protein CASSPGQGNTEAFF.

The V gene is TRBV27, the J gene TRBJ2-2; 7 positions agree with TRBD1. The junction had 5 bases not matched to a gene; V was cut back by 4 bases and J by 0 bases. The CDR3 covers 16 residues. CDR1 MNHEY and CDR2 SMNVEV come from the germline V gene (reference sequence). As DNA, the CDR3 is TGTGCCAGCAGTTGGGACAGTCTGCCGAACACCGGGGAGCTGTTTTTT. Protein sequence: CASSWDSLPNTGELFF.

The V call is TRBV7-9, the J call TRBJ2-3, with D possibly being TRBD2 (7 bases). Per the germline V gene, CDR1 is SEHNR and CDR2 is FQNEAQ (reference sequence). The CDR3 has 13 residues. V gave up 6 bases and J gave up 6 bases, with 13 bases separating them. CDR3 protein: CASRGGGGDTQYF. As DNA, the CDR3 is TGTGCCAGCAGGGGAGGGGGAGGGGATACGCAGTATTTT.

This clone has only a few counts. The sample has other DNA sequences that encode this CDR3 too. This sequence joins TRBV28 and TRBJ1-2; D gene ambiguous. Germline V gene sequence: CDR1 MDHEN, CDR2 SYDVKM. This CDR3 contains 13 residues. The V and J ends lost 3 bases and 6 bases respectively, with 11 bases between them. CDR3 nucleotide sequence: TGTGCCAGCAGTTTGACGGGCGCGGATGGCTACACCTTC. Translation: CASSLTGADGYTF.

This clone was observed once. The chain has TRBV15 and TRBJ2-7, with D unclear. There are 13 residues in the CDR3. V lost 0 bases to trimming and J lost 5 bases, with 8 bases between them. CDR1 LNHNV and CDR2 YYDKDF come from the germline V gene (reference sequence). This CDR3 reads CATSREGEDEQYF. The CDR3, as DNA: TGTGCCACCAGCAGAGAAGGTGAGGACGAGCAGTACTTC. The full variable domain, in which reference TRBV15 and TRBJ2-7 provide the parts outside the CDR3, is DAMVIQNPRYQVTQFGKPVTLSCSQTLNHNVMYWYQQKSSQAPKLLFHYYDKDFNNEADTPDNFQSRRPNTSFCFLDIRSPGLGDTAMYLCATSREGEDEQYFGPGTRLTVT.

CDR3 loop: CATSQQREGSDTQYF. CDR3 coding DNA: TGTGCCACCAGCCAACAGCGGGAGGGGTCAGATACGCAGTATTTT. This sequence joins TRBV15 and TRBJ2-3; 10 bases agree with TRBD2. The CDR3 length is 15 residues. J lost 4 bases, V lost 5 bases, and 6 bases had no gene match. Germline-derived CDR1 and CDR2 are LNHNV and YYDKDF (reference sequence). The full variable domain, its missing parts supplied by reference TRBV15 and TRBJ2-3, is DAMVIQNPRYQVTQFGKPVTLSCSQTLNHNVMYWYQQKSSQAPKLLFHYYDKDFNNEADTPDNFQSRRPNTSFCFLDIRSPGLGDTAMYLCATSQQREGSDTQYFGPGTRLTVL.

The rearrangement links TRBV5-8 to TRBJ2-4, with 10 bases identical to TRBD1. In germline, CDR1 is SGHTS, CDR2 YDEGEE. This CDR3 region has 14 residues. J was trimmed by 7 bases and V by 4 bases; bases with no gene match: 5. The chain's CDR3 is CASSGPGQGNIQYF. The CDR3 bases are TGTGCCAGCAGCGGACCGGGACAGGGGAACATTCAGTACTTC.

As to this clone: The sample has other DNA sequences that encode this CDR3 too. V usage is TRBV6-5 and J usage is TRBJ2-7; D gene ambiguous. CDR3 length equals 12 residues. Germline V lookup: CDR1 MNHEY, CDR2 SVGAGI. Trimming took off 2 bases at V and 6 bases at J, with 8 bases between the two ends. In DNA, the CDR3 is TGTGCCAGCAGTTACCGTGGCGGCGAGCAGTACTTC. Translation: CASSYRGGEQYF.

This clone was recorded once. For the CDR3, the DNA is TGTGCCAGCAGTACAGGGGGCTTAGAGCCCCAGCATTTT. It encodes CASSTGGLEPQHF. The rearrangement links TRBV6-5 to TRBJ1-5, with 9 bases aligning to TRBD1. The junction had 4 bases not matched to a gene; V was cut back by 5 bases and J by 8 bases. The CDR3 length is 13 residues. The germline CDR1 and CDR2 sequences are MNHEY and SVGAGI.

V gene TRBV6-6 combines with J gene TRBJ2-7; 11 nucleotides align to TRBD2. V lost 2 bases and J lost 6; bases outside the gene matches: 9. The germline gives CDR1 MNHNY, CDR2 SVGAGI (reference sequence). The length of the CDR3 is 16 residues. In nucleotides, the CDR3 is TGTGCCAGCAGTTACATAGCGGGAGGGCCTTCATCCGAGCAGTACTTC. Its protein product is CASSYIAGGPSSEQYF.

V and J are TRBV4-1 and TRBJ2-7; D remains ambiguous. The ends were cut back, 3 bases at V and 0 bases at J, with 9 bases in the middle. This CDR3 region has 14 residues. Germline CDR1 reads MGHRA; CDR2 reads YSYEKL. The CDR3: CASSHPPGSYEQYF. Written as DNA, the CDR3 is TGCGCCAGCAGCCACCCCCCCGGCTCCTACGAGCAGTACTTC.

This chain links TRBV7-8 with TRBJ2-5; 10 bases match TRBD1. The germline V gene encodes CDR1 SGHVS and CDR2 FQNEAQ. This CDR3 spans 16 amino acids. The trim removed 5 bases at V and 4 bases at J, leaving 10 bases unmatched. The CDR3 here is CASSTTGTGVGETQYF. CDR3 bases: TGTGCCAGCAGCACCACCGGGACAGGGGTCGGAGAGACCCAGTACTTC.

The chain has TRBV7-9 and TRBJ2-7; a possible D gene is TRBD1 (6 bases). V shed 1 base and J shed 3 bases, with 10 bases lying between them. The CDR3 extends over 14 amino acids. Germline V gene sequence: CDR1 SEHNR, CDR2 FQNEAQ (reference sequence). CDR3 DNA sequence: TGTGCCAGCAGCTTAGAACAGGGATACTACGAGCAGTACTTC. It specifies CASSLEQGYYEQYF.

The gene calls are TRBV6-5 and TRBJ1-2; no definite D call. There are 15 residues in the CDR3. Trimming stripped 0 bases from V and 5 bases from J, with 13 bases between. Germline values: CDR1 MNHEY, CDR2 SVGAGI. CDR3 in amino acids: CASSYSTAGEYGYTF. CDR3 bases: TGTGCCAGCAGTTACTCGACGGCCGGGGAATATGGCTACACCTTC.

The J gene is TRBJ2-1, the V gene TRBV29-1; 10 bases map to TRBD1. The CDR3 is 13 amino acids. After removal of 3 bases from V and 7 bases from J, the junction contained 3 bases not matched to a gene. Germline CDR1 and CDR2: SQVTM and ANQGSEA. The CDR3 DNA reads TGCAGCGTTGACTGGGACAGGGGAAATGAGCAGTTCTTC. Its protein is CSVDWDRGNEQFF.

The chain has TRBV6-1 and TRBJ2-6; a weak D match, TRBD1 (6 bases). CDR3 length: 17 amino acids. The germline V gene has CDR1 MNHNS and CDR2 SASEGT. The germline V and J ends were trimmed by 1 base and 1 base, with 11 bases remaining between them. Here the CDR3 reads CASSEVTGFSGANVLTF. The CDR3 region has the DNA TGTGCCAGCAGTGAAGTTACAGGGTTTTCTGGGGCCAACGTCCTGACTTTC.